These 9 T cell receptor beta chains were sequenced from one sample in a study of control samples from healthy donors and cancer patients. Sequencing was performed with immunoSEQ multiplex PCR; in TCRdb, only in-frame clones are kept and a portion is missing. The sample records 400,000 to 450,000 clones, over 75% being singletons. Input material: PBMCs. These receptor sequences come from a middle-aged man with head and neck cancer.

This rearrangement joins TRBV29-1 to TRBJ2-1; 10 bases are a match to TRBD2. Trimming took 3 bases from V and 6 from J; bases not matched to a gene: 2. This CDR3 is 13 amino acids long. CDR1 and CDR2 from the germline V gene are SQVTM and ANQGSEA. CDR3 loop: CSVEPSGGNEQFF. For the CDR3, the DNA is TGCAGCGTTGAGCCTAGCGGGGGCAATGAGCAGTTCTTC.

CDR3 amino acids: CASSPNRQGAAEAFF. The CDR3 nucleotides are TGTGCCAGCAGCCCAAATAGGCAGGGGGCGGCTGAAGCTTTCTTT. The chain links TRBV4-2 to TRBJ1-1; 8 bases are a match to TRBD1. The CDR3 consists of 15 residues. With V trimmed by 4 bases and J by 6 bases, 10 bases remained unmatched. Germline CDR1 reads LGHNA; CDR2 reads YNFKEQ.

The genes are TRBV5-1 and TRBJ2-1, with TRBD1 matching over 11 bases. This CDR3 contains 17 residues. The germline V gene encodes CDR1 SGHRS and CDR2 YFSETQ. The trim removed 7 bases at V and 4 bases at J, leaving 13 bases unmatched. CDR3 DNA sequence: TGCGCCAGCCGACATTCTCCCGGGACAGGGGGGTACAATGAGCAGTTCTTC. This sequence encodes CASRHSPGTGGYNEQFF.

This clone came up a few times. The genes are TRBV30 and TRBJ1-3, with D unresolved. Trimming took 1 base from V and 4 from J, leaving 5 bases between them. The CDR3 runs 12 residues. CDR1 and CDR2 (germline): GTSNPN, SVGIG (reference sequence). CDR3 nucleotide sequence: TGTGCCTGGAGTGAGGGAGGAAACACCATATATTTT. This codes for CAWSEGGNTIYF. Supplemented by reference TRBV30 and TRBJ1-3, the full variable domain reads SQTIHQWPATLVQPVGSPLSLECTVEGTSNPNLYWYRQAAGRGLQLLFYSVGIGQISSEVPQNLSASRPQDRQFILSSKKLLLSDSGFYLCAWSEGGNTIYFGEGSWLTVV.

The count of this clone is one. The chain joins TRBV11-2 to TRBJ2-2; perhaps D is TRBD1 or TRBD2 (5 bases each). The germline V and J ends were trimmed by 6 bases and 0 bases, with 17 bases remaining between them. Germline V CDR1 and CDR2: SGHAT, FQNNGV. The CDR3 length is 17 residues. CDR3 in amino acids: CASSSPRDPANTGELFF. The CDR3 DNA sequence: TGTGCCAGCAGTTCCCCCCGGGACCCCGCGAACACCGGGGAGCTGTTTTTT.

This clone was picked up a small number of times. The chain recombines TRBV5-1 with TRBJ2-4, with 8 bases identical to TRBD2. V gave up 4 bases and J gave up 3 bases; unmatched junction bases: 6. CDR1 and CDR2 from the germline V gene are SGHRS and YFSETQ. CDR3 length: 15 amino acids. CDR3 coding DNA: TGCGCCAGCAGCCCTTATACTAGCGGCAAAAACATTCAGTACTTC. It yields the protein CASSPYTSGKNIQYF.

On this clone: A junction boundary mismatches the germline segment, possibly from a read error. The chain joins TRBV6-5 to TRBJ2-7, with 10 bases lining up with TRBD2. CDR1 and CDR2 (germline): MNHEY, SVGAGI. The CDR3 totals 14 residues. The CDR3 bases are TGTGCCAGCAGTTACTCGCGCCAAGCGGGAGGGCGGGGCTTC. Protein: CASSYSRQAGGRGF.

The chain employs TRBV27 and TRBJ2-3; D is unclear. Germline V CDR1 and CDR2: MNHEY, SMNVEV (reference sequence). Trimming shortened V by 0 bases and J by 0 bases, and 10 bases separated the two germline ends. CDR3 length: 16 amino acids. The DNA of the CDR3 is TGTGCCAGCAGTTTATCGGCGTGGATGAGCACAGATACGCAGTATTTT. Its translation is CASSLSAWMSTDTQYF.

The J gene is TRBJ1-2, the V gene TRBV6-4; D is perhaps TRBD1 (5 bases). CDR3 size: 13 residues. V gave up 2 bases and J gave up 8 bases, with 12 bases separating them. Germline CDR1 and CDR2: MRHNA and SNTAGT. The CDR3 nucleotides read TGTGCCAGCAGTGACCCCGAGGGGATAGGCTACACCTTC. Residues: CASSDPEGIGYTF.